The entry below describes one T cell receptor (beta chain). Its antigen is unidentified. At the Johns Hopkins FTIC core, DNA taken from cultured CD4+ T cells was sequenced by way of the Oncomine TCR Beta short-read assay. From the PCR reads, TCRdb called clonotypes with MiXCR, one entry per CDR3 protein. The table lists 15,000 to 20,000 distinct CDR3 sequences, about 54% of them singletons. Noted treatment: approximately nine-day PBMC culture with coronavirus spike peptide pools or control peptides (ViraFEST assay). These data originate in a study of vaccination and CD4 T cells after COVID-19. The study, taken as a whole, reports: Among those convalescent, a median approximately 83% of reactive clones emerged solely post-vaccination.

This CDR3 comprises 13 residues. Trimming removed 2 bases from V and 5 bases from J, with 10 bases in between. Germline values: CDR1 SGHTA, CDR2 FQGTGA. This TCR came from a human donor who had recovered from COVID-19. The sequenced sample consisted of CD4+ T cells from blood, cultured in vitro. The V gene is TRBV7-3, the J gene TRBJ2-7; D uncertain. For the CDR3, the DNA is TGTGCCAGCAGCTTATTGCCCCGCGACGAGCAGTACTTC. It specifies CASSLLPRDEQYF.